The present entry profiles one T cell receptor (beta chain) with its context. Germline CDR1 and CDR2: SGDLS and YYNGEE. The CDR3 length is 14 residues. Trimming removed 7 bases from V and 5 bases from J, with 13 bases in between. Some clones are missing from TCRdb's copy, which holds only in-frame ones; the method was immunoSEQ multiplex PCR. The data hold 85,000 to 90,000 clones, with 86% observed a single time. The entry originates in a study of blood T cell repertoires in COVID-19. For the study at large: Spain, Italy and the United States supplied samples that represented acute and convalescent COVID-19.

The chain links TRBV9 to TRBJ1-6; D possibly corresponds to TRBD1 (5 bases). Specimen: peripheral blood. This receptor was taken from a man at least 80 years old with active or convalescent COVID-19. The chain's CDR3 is CASGAGTNNSPLHF. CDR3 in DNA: TGTGCCAGCGGGGCAGGCACGAATAATTCACCCCTCCACTTT.